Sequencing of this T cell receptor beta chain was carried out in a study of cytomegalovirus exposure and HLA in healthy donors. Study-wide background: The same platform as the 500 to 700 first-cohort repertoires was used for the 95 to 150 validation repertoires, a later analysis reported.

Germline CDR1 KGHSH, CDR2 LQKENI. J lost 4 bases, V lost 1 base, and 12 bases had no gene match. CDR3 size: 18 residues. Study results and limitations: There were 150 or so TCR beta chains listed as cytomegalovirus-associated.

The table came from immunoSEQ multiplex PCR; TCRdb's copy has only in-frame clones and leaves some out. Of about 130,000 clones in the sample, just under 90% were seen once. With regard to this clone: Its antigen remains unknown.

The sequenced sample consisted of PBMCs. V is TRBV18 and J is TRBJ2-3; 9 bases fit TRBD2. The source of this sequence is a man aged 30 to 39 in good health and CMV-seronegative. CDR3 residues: CASSPQWGGGAGADTQYF. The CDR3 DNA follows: TGTGCCAGCTCACCACAATGGGGCGGGGGGGCCGGCGCAGATACGCAGTATTTT.